This T cell receptor beta chain was observed in a study of blood T cell repertoires in COVID-19. Overall study: Sources were T cells, B-cell-depleted T cells, or PBMCs; the material itself was cDNA or gDNA.

Profiled with immunoSEQ multiplex PCR; TCRdb holds only in-frame clones, not every one. The sample has roughly 190,000 clones, more than 75% seen once. The TCR originated in a woman between 50 and 59 years old with acute COVID-19. The sequenced sample was PBMCs or T cells enriched from blood (not recorded which).

The CDR3 coding sequence is TGCGCCAGCAGCTTGGGGAGGGATAGCGGGATTAAAGAGACCCAGTACTTC. This translates into CASSLGRDSGIKETQYF. The chain couples TRBV5-1 to TRBJ2-5, with 8 bases aligning to TRBD2. The germline gives CDR1 SGHRS, CDR2 YFSETQ. V was pared by 0 bases and J by 3 bases, with 10 bases of the junction left unmatched. The CDR3 has 17 residues.